This TCR beta chain was retrieved from a study of cytomegalovirus exposure and HLA in healthy donors (dated by TCRdb to 2017 to 2019). Some background on the complete study: A later analysis indicated that the roughly 130 validation repertoires were generated on the platform also employed for the 700 or so repertoires of the first cohort. The aim of the study was to test whether cataloging public T cell receptors could identify signatures of past pathogen exposure. In addition to the first cohort of approximately 670 subjects, a separate validation cohort of under 150 different subjects was used. High-throughput TCR immunosequencing, statistical association of individual TCRs with disease status, and machine learning were combined to predict cytomegalovirus infection status. Here is what the overall study found, with its caveats: The study listed 150 to 200 TCR beta chains as associated with cytomegalovirus. The authors suggested that the approach could potentially be generalized to other disease states and immunological phenotypes. While some public TCRs were present in many individuals, most TCR sequences turned up only very rarely across donors. In both the original and validation cohorts, the classifier was reported to diagnose cytomegalovirus status with high specificity and sensitivity. In vitro tests confirmed that a few of the cytomegalovirus-associated TCR beta chains recognize cytomegalovirus antigens. Of the cluster scores, approximately 95% were above 0 in a later analysis, which found that TCRs clustered in the first cohort also tended to co-occur in the approximately 120 validation repertoires. The validation cohort had no HLA typing available for a later analysis, so co-occurrence within that cohort was assessed over all 130 or so repertoires.

V and J lose 7 bases and 3 bases, and a span of 13 bases separates them. The CDR3 spans 13 residues, from the cysteine through the phenylalanine. Here the CDR3 DNA is all that survives: 39 bases in frame from base 1. The germline V gene yields MDHEN for CDR1 and SYDVKM for CDR2. Separate from the roughly 660-subject first cohort, the validation cohort of more than 90 subjects was the group to which the donors belonged. As to this clone: Its antigen remains unidentified. Per-base quality was not reported, and no clone a single base away is much larger than it.

The library was made by the immunoSEQ multiplex PCR assay. The source study handled its data this way. A statistical classification framework was developed to diagnose cytomegalovirus status using the catalog of TCR beta chain sequences. The source is immuneACCESS, and TCRdb retained only in-frame sequences with V and J called. Part of the clones is not carried over; for the studies checked, unresolved V genes explain less than half of this, and the remainder is unexplained. V and J calls and clone size follow that table, whereas D and trimming were derived from the DNA. The sample table holds about 150,000 clones, of which roughly 86% were seen once. The ten largest clones take up approximately 2% of the sample.

Sequenced input: PBMCs. This sequence originates from a human donor in good health. The V and J segments used are TRBV28 and TRBJ2-7; the D gene lacks a confident call. The sequenced DNA: TGTGCCAGCACCCTTTCGCGGAACTACGAGCAGTACTTC. It specifies CASTLSRNYEQYF.